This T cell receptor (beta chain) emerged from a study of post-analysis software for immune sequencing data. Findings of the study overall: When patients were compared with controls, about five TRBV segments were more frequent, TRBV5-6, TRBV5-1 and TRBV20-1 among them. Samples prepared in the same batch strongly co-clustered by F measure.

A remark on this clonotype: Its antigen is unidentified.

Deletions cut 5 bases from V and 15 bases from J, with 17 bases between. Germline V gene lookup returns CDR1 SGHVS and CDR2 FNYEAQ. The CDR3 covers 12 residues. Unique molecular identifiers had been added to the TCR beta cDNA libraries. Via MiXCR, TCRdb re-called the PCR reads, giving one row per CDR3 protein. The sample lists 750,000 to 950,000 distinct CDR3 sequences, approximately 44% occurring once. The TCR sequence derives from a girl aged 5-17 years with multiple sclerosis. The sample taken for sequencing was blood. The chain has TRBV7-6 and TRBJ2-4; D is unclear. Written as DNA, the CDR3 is TGTGCCAGCAGCCCCCGGTTAGGTATCCCGTACTTC. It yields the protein CASSPRLGIPYF.